This TCR beta chain is from a study of T cells after yellow fever vaccination. A single record per CDR3 protein comes from TCRdb applying MiXCR to the 5' RACE reads. The repertoire holds about 360,000 distinct CDR3 sequences, with approximately 6% as singletons. This clonotype was seen at least ten times. The V segment lost 1 base and the J segment 1 base; nucleotides outside the gene matches: 6. The CDR3 totals 18 residues. CDR1 LGHNA and CDR2 YSLEER come from the germline V gene. Here the sequenced sample was PBMCs, taken 5 days after the yellow fever booster vaccination. This chain uses TRBV4-3 with TRBJ2-2; 10 bases agree with TRBD2. This sequence was found in a young man who received the YFV17D yellow fever vaccine. CDR3 sequence reads: CASSQAPGLAQNTGELFF. The CDR3 coding sequence is TGCGCCAGCAGCCAAGCCCCGGGACTAGCGCAGAACACCGGGGAGCTGTTTTTT.